The present T cell receptor (beta chain) was sequenced within a study of cytomegalovirus exposure and HLA in healthy donors. Whole-study findings and limits: Later genetic work tied a missense DCLRE1C variant to beta-chain V and J trimming. At a 0.05 false discovery rate, a later analysis found some 18,000 TCR beta sequences to be associated with HLA alleles.

The primer mix had 60 Vbeta and 13 Jbeta primers. Generated by immunoSEQ multiplex PCR, the TCRdb table keeps only in-frame clones and is missing some. Here the sample spans about 130,000 clones, 75% to 85% being singletons. As to this clone: Its antigen is unknown.

The receptor's source is a man aged 45-65 years in good health and CMV-seronegative. Sequencing used PBMCs.

The CDR3: CASSSLTWDSFYGYTF. The CDR3 nucleotides read TGTGCCAGCAGCTCCCTCACCTGGGACAGTTTCTATGGCTACACCTTC. The V call is TRBV7-2, the J call TRBJ1-2; 7 nucleotides agree with TRBD1. This CDR3 has 16 amino acids. The J segment lost 4 bases and the V segment lost 4 bases, leaving 12 bases of the junction unmatched. Germline V gives CDR1 SGHTA, CDR2 FQGNSA.